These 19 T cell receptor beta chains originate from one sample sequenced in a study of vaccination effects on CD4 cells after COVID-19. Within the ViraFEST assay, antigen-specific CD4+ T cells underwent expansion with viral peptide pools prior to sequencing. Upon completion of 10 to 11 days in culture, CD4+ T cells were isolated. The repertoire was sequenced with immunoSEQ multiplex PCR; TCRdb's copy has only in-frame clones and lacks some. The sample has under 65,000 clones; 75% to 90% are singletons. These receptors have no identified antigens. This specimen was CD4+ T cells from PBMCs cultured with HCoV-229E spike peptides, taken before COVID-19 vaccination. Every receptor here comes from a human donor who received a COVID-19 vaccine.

The CDR3 sequence is CASSRTGRSETQYF. The CDR3 bases are TGTGCCAGCTCGCGGACTGGACGTTCGGAGACCCAGTACTTC. V usage is TRBV2 and J usage is TRBJ2-5, with D possibly matching TRBD2 (5 bases). The V gene's germline CDR1 is SNHLY and CDR2 FYNNEI. The V gene lost 8 bases and the J gene lost 5 bases, with 18 bases spanning the gap. CDR3 length: 14 residues.

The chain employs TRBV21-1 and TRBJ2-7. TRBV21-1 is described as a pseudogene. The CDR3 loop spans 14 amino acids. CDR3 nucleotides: TGTGCCAGCAGCGTTAAGGTTCTGCTCTCCGAGCAGTACGTC. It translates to CASSVKVLLSEQYV.

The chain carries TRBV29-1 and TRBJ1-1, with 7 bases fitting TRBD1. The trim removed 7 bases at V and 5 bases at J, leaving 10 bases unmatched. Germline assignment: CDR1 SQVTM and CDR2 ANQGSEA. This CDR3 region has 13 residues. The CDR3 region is CSAVQGIGTEAFF. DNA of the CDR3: TGCAGCGCCGTACAGGGGATCGGAACTGAAGCTTTCTTT.

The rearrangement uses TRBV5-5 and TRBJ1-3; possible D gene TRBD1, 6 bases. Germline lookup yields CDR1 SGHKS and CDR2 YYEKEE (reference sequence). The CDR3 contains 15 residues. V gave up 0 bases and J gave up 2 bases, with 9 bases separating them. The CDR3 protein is CASSLAGTTGNTIYF. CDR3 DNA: TGTGCCAGCAGCTTGGCTGGGACAACTGGAAACACCATATATTTT.

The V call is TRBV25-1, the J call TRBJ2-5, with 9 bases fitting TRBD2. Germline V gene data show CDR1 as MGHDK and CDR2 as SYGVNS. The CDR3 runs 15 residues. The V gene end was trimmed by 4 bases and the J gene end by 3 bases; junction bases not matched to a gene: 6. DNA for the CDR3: TGTGCCAGCAGTGGTCTAGCGGGGTCTGAAGAGACCCAGTACTTC. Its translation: CASSGLAGSEETQYF. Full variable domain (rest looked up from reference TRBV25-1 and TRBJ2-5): EADIYQTPRYLVIGTGKKITLECSQTMGHDKMYWYQQDPGMELHLIHYSYGVNSTEKGDLSSESTVSRIRTEHFPLTLESARPSHTSQYLCASSGLAGSEETQYFGPGTRLLVL.

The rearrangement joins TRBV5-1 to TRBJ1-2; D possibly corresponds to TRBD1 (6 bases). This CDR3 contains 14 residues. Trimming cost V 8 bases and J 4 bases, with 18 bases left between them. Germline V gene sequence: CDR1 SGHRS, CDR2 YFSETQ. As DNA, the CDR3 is TGCGCCAGTGAAACAAAGGGGGATTTCTATGGCTACACCTTC. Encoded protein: CASETKGDFYGYTF. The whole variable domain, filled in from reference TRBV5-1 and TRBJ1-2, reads KAGVTQTPRYLIKTRGQQVTLSCSPISGHRSVSWYQQTPGQGLQFLFEYFSETQRNKGNFPGRFSGRQFSNSRSEMNVSTLELGDSALYLCASETKGDFYGYTFGSGTRLTVV.

Here the CDR3 reads CATSRDRGHIYGYTF. CDR3 coding DNA: TGTGCCACCAGCAGGGACAGGGGGCATATCTATGGCTACACCTTC. The gene calls are TRBV15 and TRBJ1-2; TRBD1 agrees at 11 bases. The CDR3 totals 15 residues. Germline CDR1 and CDR2: LNHNV and YYDKDF (reference sequence). The V gene end was trimmed by 3 bases and the J gene end by 4 bases; junction bases not matched to a gene: 4.

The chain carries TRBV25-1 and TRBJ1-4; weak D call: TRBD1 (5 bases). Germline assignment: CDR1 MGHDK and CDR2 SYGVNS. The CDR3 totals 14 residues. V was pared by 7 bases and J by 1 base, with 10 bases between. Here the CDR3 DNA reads TGTGCCAGCACCGGTGGGGGAACTAATGAAAAACTGTTTTTT. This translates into CASTGGGTNEKLFF.

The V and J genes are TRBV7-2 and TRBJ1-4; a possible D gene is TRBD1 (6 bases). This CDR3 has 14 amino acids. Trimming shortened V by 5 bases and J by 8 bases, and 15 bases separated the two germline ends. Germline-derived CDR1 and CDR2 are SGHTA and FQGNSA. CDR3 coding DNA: TGTGCCAGCAGCCATCAGGGGAACAGGGAAAAACTGTTTTTT. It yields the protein CASSHQGNREKLFF.

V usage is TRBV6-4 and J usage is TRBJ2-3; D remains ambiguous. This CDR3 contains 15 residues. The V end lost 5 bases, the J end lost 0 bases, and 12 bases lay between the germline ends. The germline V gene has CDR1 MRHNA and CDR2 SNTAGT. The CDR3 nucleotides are TGTGCCAGCAGTCCCTTTTCCGCGAGCACAGATACGCAGTATTTT. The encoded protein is CASSPFSASTDTQYF.

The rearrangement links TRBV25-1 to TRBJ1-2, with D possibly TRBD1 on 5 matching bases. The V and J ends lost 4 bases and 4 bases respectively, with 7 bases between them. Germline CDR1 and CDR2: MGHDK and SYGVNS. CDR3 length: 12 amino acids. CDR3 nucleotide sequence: TGTGCCAGCAGTGGAGGGGTCTATGGCTACACCTTC. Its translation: CASSGGVYGYTF.

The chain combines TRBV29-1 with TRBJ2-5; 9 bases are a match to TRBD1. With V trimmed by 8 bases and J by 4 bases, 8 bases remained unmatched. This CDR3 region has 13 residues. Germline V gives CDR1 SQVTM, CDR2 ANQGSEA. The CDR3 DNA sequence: TGCAGCTCCGGGGGACAGGGAACAGAGACCCAGTACTTC. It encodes CSSGGQGTETQYF.

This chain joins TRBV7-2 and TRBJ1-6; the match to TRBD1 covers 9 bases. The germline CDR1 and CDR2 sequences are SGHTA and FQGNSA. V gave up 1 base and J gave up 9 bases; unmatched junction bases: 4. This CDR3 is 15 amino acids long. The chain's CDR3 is CASSLVVTGGSPLHF. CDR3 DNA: TGTGCCAGCAGCTTAGTCGTGACAGGGGGTTCACCCCTCCACTTT.

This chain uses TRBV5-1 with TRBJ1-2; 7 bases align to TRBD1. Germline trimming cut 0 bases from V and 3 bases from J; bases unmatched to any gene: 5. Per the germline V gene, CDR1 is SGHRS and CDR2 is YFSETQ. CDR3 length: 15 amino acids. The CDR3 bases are TGCGCCAGCAGCTTGGACAGGGGAACGGACTATGGCTACACCTTC. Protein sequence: CASSLDRGTDYGYTF.

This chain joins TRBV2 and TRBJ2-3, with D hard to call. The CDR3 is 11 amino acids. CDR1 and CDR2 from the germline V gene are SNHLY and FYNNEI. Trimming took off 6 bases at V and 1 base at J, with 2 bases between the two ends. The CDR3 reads CASSRTDTQYF. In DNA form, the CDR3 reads TGTGCCAGCAGCCGCACAGATACGCAGTATTTT.

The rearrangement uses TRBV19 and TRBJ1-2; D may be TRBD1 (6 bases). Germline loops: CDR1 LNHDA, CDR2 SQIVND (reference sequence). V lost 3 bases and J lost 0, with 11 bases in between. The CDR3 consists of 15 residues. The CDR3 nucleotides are TGTGCCAGTAGTATTTACAGGGATCCTAACTATGGCTACACCTTC. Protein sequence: CASSIYRDPNYGYTF. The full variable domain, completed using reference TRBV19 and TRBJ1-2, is DGGITQSPKYLFRKEGQNVTLSCEQNLNHDAMYWYRQDPGQGLRLIYYSQIVNDFQKGDIAEGYSVSREKKESFPLTVTSAQKNPTAFYLCASSIYRDPNYGYTFGSGTRLTVV.

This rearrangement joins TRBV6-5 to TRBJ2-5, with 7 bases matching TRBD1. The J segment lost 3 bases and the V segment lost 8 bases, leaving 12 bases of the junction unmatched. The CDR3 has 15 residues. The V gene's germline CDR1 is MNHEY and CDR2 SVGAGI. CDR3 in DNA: TGTGCCAGCCTTACCTACAGACAGGGCAAAGAGACCCAGTACTTC. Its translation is CASLTYRQGKETQYF.

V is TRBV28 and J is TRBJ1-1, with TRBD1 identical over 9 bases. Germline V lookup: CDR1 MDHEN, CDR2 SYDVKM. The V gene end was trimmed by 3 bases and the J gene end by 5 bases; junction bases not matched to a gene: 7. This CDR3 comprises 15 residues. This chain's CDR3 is CASSFWDRAETEAFF. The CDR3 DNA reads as TGTGCCAGCAGTTTCTGGGACAGGGCGGAAACTGAAGCTTTCTTT.

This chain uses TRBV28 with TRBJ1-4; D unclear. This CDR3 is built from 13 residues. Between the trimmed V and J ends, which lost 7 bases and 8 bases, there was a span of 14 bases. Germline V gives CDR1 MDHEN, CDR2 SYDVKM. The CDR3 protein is CASTPRAEEKLFF. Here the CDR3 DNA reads TGTGCCAGCACCCCGCGGGCAGAAGAAAAACTGTTTTTT.